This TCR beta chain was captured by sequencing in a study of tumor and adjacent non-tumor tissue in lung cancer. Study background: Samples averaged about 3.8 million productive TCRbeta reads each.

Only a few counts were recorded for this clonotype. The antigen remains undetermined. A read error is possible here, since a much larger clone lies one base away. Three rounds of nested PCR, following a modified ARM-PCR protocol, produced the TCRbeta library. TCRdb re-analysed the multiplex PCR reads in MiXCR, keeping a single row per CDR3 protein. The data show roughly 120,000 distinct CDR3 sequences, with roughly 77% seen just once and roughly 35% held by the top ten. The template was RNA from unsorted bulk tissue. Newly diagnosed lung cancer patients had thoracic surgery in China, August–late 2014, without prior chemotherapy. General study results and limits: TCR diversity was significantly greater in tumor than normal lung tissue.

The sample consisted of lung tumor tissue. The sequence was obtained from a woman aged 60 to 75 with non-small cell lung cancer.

The CDR3 DNA follows: TGCAGTGCTAGAAATTTACATGGGGTGTCCGAGCAGTACTTC. It encodes CSARNLHGVSEQYF. The chain combines TRBV20-1 with TRBJ2-7, with no clear D. Germline V gives CDR1 DFQATT, CDR2 SNEGSKA (reference sequence). The CDR3 runs to 14 residues. V was trimmed by 2 bases and J by 6 bases, leaving 17 bases between them.